The rows below give T cell receptor beta chains drawn from one sample of a study of CD4 and CD8 cells across lung adenocarcinoma regions. TCRdb reprocessed the PCR reads with MiXCR, giving one entry per CDR3 protein. The sample has 4,000 to 4,500 distinct CDR3 sequences, around 61% seen once. Input material: CD4+ T cells from the center of a lung tumor. All receptors come from a male donor with lung adenocarcinoma. The CD4 and CD8 labels of this study may be unreliable. Each CDR3 is given with its conserved first and last residue. The D gene is left open where the match is weak. Size is omitted from some rows. Given values are once, few, many or a class for expanded clones.

11	TRBV20-1	TRBD1	NA	TRBJ1-2	TGCAGTGCGGACAGGGGGTATGGCTACACCTTC	CSADRGYGYTF
16	TRBV6-1	NA	NA	TRBJ2-5	TGTGCCAGCACTGAGACTTCTGGGGACCCTAAAAATACCCAGTACTTC	CASTETSGDPKNTQYF
17	TRBV6-1	NA	NA	TRBJ2-5	TGTGCCAGCAAACAGAGATTGAGAACAACCCTAGCGGAGACCCAGTACTTC	CASKQRLRTTLAETQYF
14	TRBV6-1	NA	large	TRBJ1-1	TGTGCCAGCAAAACCGGAGGATTGAACACTGAAGCTTTCTTT	CASKTGGLNTEAFF
9	TRBV6-1	NA	large	TRBJ1-1	TGTGCCAGCGGGGAGAAAGCTTTCTTT	CASGEKAFF
15	TRBV27	TRBD1	NA	TRBJ1-5	TGTGCCAGCAGTTTATCGGGGACAGGCGATCAGCCCCAGCATTTT	CASSLSGTGDQPQHF
11	TRBV6-1	NA	few	TRBJ1-1	TGTGCCAGCAGTCCTGGGGCCAAAACTTTCTTT	CASSPGAKTFF
12	TRBV6-1	NA	few	TRBJ2-5	TGTGCCACCCAGGCCTACCAAGAGACCCAGTACTTC	CATQAYQETQYF
16	TRBV3-1	NA	few	TRBJ2-2	TGTGCCAGCAGCCAAGTTGGGGGTTCTGGCTCCGGGGAGCTGTTTTTT	CASSQVGGSGSGELFF
17	TRBV6-5	NA	NA	TRBJ2-7	TGTGCCAGCAGTTACGAGCATCGGGGGATCCCTACCTACGAGCAGTACTTC	CASSYEHRGIPTYEQYF
14	TRBV4-1	NA	NA	TRBJ1-2	TGCGCCAGCAGCCAAAGGGTTGACCCATTGGGCTACACCTTC	CASSQRVDPLGYTF
15	TRBV10-3	NA	NA	TRBJ2-3	TGTGCCGGGGGGGAAGGGGGGGGGGACCCAGATACGCAGTATTTC	CAGGEGGGDPDTQYF
15	TRBV6-5	TRBD1	few	TRBJ2-5	TGTGCCAGCAGTTTCCAGGGGGCAATCCAAGAGACCCAGTACTTC	CASSFQGAIQETQYF
13	TRBV7-3	TRBD2	NA	TRBJ2-1	TGTGCCAGCAGCCCCGCGGGGGTCTGGGAGCAGTTCTTC	CASSPAGVWEQFF
12	TRBV7-6	NA	NA	TRBJ2-1	TGTGCCAGCAGCTCGCTTCGGGCCCCCCAGTTCTTC	CASSSLRAPQFF
14	TRBV5-1	NA	few	TRBJ1-5	TGCGCCAGCAGCCCGGGACCGAGCAATCAGCCCCAGCATTTT	CASSPGPSNQPQHF
14	TRBV6-1	TRBD1	few	TRBJ1-2	TGTGCCAGCAGTCTTAATACAGGGGGAAATGGCTACACCTTC	CASSLNTGGNGYTF
15	TRBV4-3	NA	NA	TRBJ1-1	TGCGCCAGCAGCCAAGAATCTGCGGGGAGTGGCGAAGCTTTCTTT	CASSQESAGSGEAFF
15	TRBV10-1	TRBD2	NA	TRBJ2-1	TGCGCCAGCAGTGAGGGTAGCGGGATTCAAAATGAGCAGTTCTTC	CASSEGSGIQNEQFF
14	TRBV6-1	NA	NA	TRBJ2-3	TGTGCCAGCAGTGCTCAGTCCGCCCCAAATACGCAGTACTTT	CASSAQSAPNTQYF
14	TRBV6-1	NA	NA	TRBJ2-7	TGTGCCAGCAGGGGGCAGGCCGGCACAGACACGCAGTACTTC	CASRGQAGTDTQYF
14	TRBV6-5	NA	NA	TRBJ2-1	TGTGCCAGCCGTTACCGTGTGAGGGTTAATGAGCAGTATTTC	CASRYRVRVNEQYF
14	TRBV6-1	TRBD1	NA	TRBJ2-7	TGTGCCAGCGGACGGACAGGGGTGCCCTACGAGCAGTACTTC	CASGRTGVPYEQYF
14	TRBV6-1	NA	NA	TRBJ2-3	TGTGCCAGCATCCCGGTCCAGAACACCGGGGCGCAGTATTTT	CASIPVQNTGAQYF
11	TRBV4-1	NA	NA	TRBJ1-1	TGCGCCAGCAGCCAAGATCAACGAGCTTTCTTT	CASSQDQRAFF
15	TRBV7-2	NA	medium-sized	TRBJ2-4	TGTGCCAGCAGCCTGTGGGGGAGGAGGGCAGACATTCAGTACTTC	CASSLWGRRADIQYF
12	TRBV6-1	NA	NA	TRBJ2-5	TGTGCCAGCAGCGGACAACGGGAGACCCAGTACTTC	CASSGQRETQYF
14	TRBV6-1	TRBD1	medium-sized	TRBJ1-1	TGTGCCACCACACTAACTGGGACAGTCACTGAAGCTTTCTTT	CATTLTGTVTEAFF
15	TRBV7-2	NA	NA	TRBJ2-1	TGTGCCAGCAGCTTAGACCGGTCTAGCCACAATGAGCAGTTCTTC	CASSLDRSSHNEQFF